The present T cell receptor (beta chain) was sequenced within a study of cytomegalovirus exposure and HLA in healthy donors. The CDR3 covers 16 residues. The germline CDR1 and CDR2 sequences are LNHDA and SQIVND (reference sequence). V was clipped by 3 bases and J by 5 bases; unmatched bases: 10. PCR employed 60 Vbeta and 13 Jbeta primers. Profiling relied on immunoSEQ multiplex PCR, and the TCRdb table lists in-frame clones only, not all of them. Altogether about 100,000 clones are present, around 73% being singletons, with the ten largest covering approximately 0.83%. The specimen was PBMCs. This sequence joins TRBV19 and TRBJ2-3; 8 positions match TRBD2. The TCR was taken from a woman aged 55-69 years in good health and CMV-seronegative. The CDR3, as DNA: TGTGCCAGTAGTATGGTGAGAGGGACTAGTCAAGATACGCAGTATTTT. Residues: CASSMVRGTSQDTQYF.